This T cell receptor beta chain was retrieved from a study of blood T cell repertoires in COVID-19. On the study more broadly: The study drew acute and convalescent COVID-19 samples from the United States, Italy and Spain. Sample material is recorded as cDNA or gDNA derived from T cells, B-cell-depleted T cells, or PBMCs.

Trimming shortened V by 5 bases and J by 0 bases, and 16 bases separated the two germline ends. This CDR3 comprises 17 residues. Germline CDR1 SEHNR, CDR2 FQNEAQ (reference sequence). Per the original methods: Amplification of reference gene primers provided the estimated nucleated cell counts. Sequenced by immunoSEQ multiplex PCR; TCRdb stores in-frame clones only, minus some. For V, J and clone size, that table is used; D and trimming come from the DNA. This table holds about 60,000 clones, more than 65% found once. Sequencing was done on a sample of peripheral blood. The rearrangement joins TRBV7-9 to TRBJ1-4; maybe TRBD1 (6 bases). The clonotype was recovered from a human donor in a cohort sampled during active COVID-19. In nucleotides, the CDR3 is TGTGCCAGCAGCCTATTGGGCAGGGGATCAACTAATGAAAAACTGTTTTTT. The encoded protein is CASSLLGRGSTNEKLFF.